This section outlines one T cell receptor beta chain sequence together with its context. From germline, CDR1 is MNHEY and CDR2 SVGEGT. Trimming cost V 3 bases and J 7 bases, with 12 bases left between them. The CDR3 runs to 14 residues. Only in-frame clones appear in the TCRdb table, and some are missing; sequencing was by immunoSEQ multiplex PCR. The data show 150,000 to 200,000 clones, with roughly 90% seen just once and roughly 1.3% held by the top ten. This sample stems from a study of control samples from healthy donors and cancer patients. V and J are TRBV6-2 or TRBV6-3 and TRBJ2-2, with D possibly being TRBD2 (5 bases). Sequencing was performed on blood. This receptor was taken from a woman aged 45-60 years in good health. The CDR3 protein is CASSYDSRGGELFF. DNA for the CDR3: TGTGCCAGCAGTTATGACTCCCGGGGCGGGGAGCTGTTTTTT.